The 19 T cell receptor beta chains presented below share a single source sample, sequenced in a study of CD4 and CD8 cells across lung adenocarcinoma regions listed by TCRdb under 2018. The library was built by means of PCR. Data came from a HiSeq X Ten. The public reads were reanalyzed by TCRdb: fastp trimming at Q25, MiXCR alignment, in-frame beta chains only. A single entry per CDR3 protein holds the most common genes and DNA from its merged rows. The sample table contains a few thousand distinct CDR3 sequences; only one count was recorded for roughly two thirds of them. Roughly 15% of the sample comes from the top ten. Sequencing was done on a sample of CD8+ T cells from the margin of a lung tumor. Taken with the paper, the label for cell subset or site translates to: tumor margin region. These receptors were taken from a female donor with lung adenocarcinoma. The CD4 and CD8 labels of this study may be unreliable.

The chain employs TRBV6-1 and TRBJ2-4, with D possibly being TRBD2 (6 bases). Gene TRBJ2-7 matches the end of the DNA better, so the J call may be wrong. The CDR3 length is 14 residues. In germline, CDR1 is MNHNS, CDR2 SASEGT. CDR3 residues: CASSPMRGAYEQYF. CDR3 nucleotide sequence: TGTGCCAGCAGTCCGATGCGGGGAGCCTACGAGCAGTACTTC.

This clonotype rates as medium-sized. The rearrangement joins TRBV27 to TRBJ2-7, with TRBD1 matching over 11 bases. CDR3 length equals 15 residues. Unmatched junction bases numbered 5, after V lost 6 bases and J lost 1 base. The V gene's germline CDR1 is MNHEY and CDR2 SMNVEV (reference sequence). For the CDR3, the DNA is TGTGCCAGCAGCGTGGGACAGGGGGAGTCCTACGAGCAGTACTTC. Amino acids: CASSVGQGESYEQYF.

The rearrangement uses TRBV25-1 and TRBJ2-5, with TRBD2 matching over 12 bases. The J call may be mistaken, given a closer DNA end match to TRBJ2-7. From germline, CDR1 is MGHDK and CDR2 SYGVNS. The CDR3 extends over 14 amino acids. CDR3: CASAPSGRVDEQYF. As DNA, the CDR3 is TGTGCCAGCGCCCCTAGCGGGAGGGTTGACGAGCAGTACTTC.

DNA for the CDR3: TGTGCCAGCAGCTTGGGCCAATCTGGAAACACCATATATTTT. It specifies CASSLGQSGNTIYF. This chain uses TRBV7-8 with TRBJ1-3; D unclear. The germline V gene has CDR1 SGHVS and CDR2 FQNEAQ. The CDR3 is 14 residues long. Trimming shortened V by 3 bases and J by 1 base, and 7 bases separated the two germline ends.

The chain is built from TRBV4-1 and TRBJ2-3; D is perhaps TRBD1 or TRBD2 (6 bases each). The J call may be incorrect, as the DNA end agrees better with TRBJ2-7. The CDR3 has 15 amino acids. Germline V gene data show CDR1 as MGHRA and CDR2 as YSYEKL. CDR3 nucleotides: TGCGCCGGGGGCCAAGGGGGGCGTGAGCCAGATACGCAGTACTTC. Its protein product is CAGGQGGREPDTQYF.

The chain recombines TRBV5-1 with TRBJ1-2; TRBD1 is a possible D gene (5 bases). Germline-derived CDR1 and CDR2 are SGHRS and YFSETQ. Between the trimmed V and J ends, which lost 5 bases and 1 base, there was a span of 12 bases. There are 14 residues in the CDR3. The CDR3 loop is CASRGRGINYGYTF. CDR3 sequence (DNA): TGCGCCAGCAGGGGTCGGGGGATTAACTATGGCTACACCTTC.

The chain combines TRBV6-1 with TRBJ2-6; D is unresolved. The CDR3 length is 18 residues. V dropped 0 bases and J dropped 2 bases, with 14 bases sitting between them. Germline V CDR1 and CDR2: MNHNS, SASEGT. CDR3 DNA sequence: TGTGCCAGCAGTGAAGCGCTTGGGATTGCAGCTGGGGCCAACGTCCTGACTTTC. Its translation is CASSEALGIAAGANVLTF.

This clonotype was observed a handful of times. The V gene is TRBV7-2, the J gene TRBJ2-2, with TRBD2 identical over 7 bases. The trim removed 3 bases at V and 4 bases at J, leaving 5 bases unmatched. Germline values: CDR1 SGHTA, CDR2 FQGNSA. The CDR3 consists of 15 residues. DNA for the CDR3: TGTGCCAGCAGCTTTTCAGCGGGATTCACCGGGGAGCTGTTTTTT. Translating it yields CASSFSAGFTGELFF.

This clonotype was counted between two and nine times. CDR3: CASILTRSSYNEQFF. The DNA of the CDR3 is TGTGCCAGCATCCTTACACGTAGCTCCTACAATGAGCAGTTCTTC. J is TRBJ2-1 and V is TRBV6-1; D is unclear. V was shortened by 7 bases and J by 0 bases, with 13 bases between the two germline ends. The CDR3 covers 15 residues. Germline loops: CDR1 MNHNS, CDR2 SASEGT.

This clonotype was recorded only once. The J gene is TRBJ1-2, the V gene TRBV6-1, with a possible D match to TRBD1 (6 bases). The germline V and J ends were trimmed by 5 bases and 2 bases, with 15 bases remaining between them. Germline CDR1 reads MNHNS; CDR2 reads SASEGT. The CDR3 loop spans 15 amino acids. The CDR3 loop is CASSPQGGSNYGYTF. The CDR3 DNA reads TGTGCCAGCAGTCCTCAAGGGGGTAGCAACTATGGCTACACCTTC.

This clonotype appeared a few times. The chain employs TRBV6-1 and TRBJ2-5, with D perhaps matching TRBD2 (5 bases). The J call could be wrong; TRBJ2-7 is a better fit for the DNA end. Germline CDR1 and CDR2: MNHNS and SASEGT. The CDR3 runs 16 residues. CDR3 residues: CASTHNGLASSYEQYF. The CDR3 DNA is TGTGCCAGCACCCACAACGGGCTAGCTTCGTCCTACGAGCAGTACTTC.

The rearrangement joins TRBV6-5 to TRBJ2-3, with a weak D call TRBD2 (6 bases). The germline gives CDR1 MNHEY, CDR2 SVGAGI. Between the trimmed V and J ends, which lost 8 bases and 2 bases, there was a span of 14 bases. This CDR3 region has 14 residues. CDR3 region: CASGYKRVTDTQYF. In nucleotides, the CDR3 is TGTGCCAGCGGCTACAAGCGGGTCACAGATACGCAGTATTTT.

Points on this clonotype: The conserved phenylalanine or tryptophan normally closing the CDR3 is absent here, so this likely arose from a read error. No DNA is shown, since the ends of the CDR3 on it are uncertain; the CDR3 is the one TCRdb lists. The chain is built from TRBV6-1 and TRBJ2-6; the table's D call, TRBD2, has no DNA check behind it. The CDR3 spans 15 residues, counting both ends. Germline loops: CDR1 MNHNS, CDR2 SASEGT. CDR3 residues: CASIGGSWYEQYFGP.

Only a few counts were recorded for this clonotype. DNA for the CDR3: TGTGCCAGCAGTCACCCGCGCCGTGACAGGGTTGCGAACACTGAAGCTTTCTTT. This translates into CASSHPRRDRVANTEAFF. The J gene is TRBJ1-1, the V gene TRBV27, with TRBD1 matching over 7 bases. This CDR3 comprises 18 residues. Germline V gives CDR1 MNHEY, CDR2 SMNVEV (reference sequence). V gave up 5 bases and J gave up 1 base; unmatched junction bases: 16.

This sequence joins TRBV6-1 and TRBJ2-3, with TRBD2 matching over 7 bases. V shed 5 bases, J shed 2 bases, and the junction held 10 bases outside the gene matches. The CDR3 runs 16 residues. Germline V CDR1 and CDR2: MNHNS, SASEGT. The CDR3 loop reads CASSPPGLFFTDTQYF. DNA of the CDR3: TGTGCCAGCAGTCCCCCGGGACTATTCTTCACAGATACGCAGTATTTT.

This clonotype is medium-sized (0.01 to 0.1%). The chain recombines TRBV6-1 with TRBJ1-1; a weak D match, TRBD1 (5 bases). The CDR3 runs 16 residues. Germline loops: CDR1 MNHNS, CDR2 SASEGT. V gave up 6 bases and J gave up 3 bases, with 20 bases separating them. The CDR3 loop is CASRDRGRGDDTEAFF. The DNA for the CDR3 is TGTGCCAGCAGAGACCGGGGACGGGGGGACGACACTGAAGCTTTCTTT.

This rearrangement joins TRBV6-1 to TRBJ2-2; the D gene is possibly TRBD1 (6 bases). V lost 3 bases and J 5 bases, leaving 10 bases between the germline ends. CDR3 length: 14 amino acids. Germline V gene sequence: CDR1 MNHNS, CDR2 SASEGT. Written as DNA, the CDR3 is TGTGCCAGCAGTGATATGCAGGGGACCGGGGAGCTGTTTTTT. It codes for CASSDMQGTGELFF.

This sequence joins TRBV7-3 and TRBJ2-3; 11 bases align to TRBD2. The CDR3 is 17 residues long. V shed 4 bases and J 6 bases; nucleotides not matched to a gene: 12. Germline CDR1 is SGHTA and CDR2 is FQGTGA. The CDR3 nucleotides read TGTGCCAGCAGCTCGACCCTACTAGCGGGAGCGGCGGATACGCAGTATTTT. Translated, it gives CASSSTLLAGAADTQYF. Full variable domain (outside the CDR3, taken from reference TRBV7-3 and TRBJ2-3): GAGVSQTPSNKVTEKGKYVELRCDPISGHTALYWYRQSLGQGPEFLIYFQGTGAADDSGLPNDRFFAVRPEGSVSTLKIQRTERGDSAVYLCASSSTLLAGAADTQYFGPGTRLTVL.

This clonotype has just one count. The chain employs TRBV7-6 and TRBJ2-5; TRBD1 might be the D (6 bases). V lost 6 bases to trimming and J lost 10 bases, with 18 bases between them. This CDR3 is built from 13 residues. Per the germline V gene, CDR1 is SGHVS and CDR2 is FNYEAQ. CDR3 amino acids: CASSAGVGQNQYF. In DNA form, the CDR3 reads TGTGCCAGCAGTGCAGGGGTCGGACAGAACCAGTACTTC.